This TCR beta chain was sequenced during a study of T cell responses to AZD1222 COVID-19 vaccine (dated by TCRdb to about 2021). Describing the broader study: AZD1222 recipients whose second dose came at about 4 weeks and those whose second dose came at about 12 weeks were combined into one group, since spike-specific TCR depth and breadth did not differ between the two schedules. Trial participants were enrolled by age into 18-55, 56-69 and 70-plus year subgroups, with roughly 160, 29 and 62 TCR-sequenced participants respectively. A total of about 240 trial participants underwent TCR sequencing, of whom 207 received two doses of AZD1222 and some 25 received two doses of the MenACWY control vaccine. Findings and caveats that apply to the study as a whole: Vaccine-associated CD4 TCRs spanned the whole spike protein, with dominant responses in regions 160-218 and 743-854. In the small 56-69-year group, the increase in depth fell short of significance, most likely because of low power. Conclusions about previously exposed vaccinees are limited, since just five or six AZD1222 recipients were seropositive for SARS-CoV-2 at baseline. Participants were mostly white British and included more females than males, and it was suggested by the authors that clonal diversity may have been underestimated. No day 14 peak-response samples were available, so repertoires were characterized only after the peak T cell response. After two AZD1222 doses, both the breadth and the depth of spike-specific TCRs were significantly higher than at day 0 and than in MenACWY recipients. Epitopes outside the regions mutated in the B.1.351 and B.1.1.7 variants were reportedly recognized by nearly half of the unique spike-specific TCRs.

In the germline V gene (reference sequence), CDR1 corresponds to LGHDT and CDR2 to YNNKEL. V loses 1 base of germline sequence and J loses 0 bases, and the interval between the two ends is 15 bases. Its CDR3 holds 17 amino acids, cysteine through phenylalanine. Left in the record is the CDR3 DNA by itself, 51 bases read in frame from the first base. The CDR3 regions of human TCRbeta chains were subjected to immunosequencing. Under the source paper's analysis protocol: Repertoire TCRs were matched against a reference library of SARS-CoV-2-specific TCRs generated with the MIRA antigen-specificity platform. Breadth was defined as the fraction of unique TCRs that were SARS-CoV-2-associated. Depth was defined as the fraction of total T cells that were SARS-CoV-2-associated. Using the MIRA data, every spike-specific TCR was mapped to the spike region that the TCR reacted to and assigned to either a CD4 or a CD8 class. Log10-transformed breadth and depth values were compared by one-way ANOVA with Sidak's multiple comparisons tests. Sourced from immuneACCESS, this table was stored by TCRdb with only in-frame sequences that have V and J called. A share of the clones is absent; for the studies checked, an unresolved V gene accounts for under half, and the remainder has no known explanation. The D gene and trimming were derived from the DNA, and the V and J assignments and clone size from that table. Across this sample there are some 82,000 clones, with approximately 90% seen only once. Of the sample, around 6% is held by the ten largest clones.

This clone was counted a single time. Its antigen has not been determined. Base quality data are lacking; no much larger clone is found one base away. Explained via the paper, the time point label denotes: baseline before first vaccination. Vaccinee samples came from UK trials COV001 and COV002, including a single-blind randomized controlled phase 2/3 trial of AZD1222 (ChAdOx1 nCoV-19) in healthy adults. Trial participant PBMC samples were collected at day 0 and day 28 after the second dose for TCRbeta chain sequencing. The chain links TRBV3-1 (or the pseudogene TRBV3-2) with TRBJ1-1; the D gene is not confidently resolved. This sequence was found in an adult in good health. Here the sequenced sample was peripheral blood, taken on day 0 of AZD1222 vaccination. The DNA sequence follows: TGTGCCAGCAGCCAAGGTCAACAGATAAGAATGAACACTGAAGCTTTCTTT. Its protein is CASSQGQQIRMNTEAFF.